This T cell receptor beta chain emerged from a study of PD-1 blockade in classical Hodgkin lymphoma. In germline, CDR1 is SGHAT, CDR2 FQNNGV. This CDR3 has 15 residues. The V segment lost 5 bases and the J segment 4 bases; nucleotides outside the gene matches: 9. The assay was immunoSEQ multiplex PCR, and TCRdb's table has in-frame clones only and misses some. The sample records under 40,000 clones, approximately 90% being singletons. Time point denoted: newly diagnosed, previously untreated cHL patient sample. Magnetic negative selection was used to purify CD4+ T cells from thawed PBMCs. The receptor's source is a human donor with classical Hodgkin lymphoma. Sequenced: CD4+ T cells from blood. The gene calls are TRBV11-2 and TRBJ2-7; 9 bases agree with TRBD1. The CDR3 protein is CASSPQTGGAYEQYF. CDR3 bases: TGTGCCAGCAGCCCCCAAACAGGGGGCGCGTACGAGCAGTACTTC. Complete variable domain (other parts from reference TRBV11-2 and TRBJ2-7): EAGVAQSPRYKIIEKRQSVAFWCNPISGHATLYWYQQILGQGPKLLIQFQNNGVVDDSQLPKDRFSAERLKGVDSTLKIQPAKLEDSAVYLCASSPQTGGAYEQYFGPGTRLTVT.